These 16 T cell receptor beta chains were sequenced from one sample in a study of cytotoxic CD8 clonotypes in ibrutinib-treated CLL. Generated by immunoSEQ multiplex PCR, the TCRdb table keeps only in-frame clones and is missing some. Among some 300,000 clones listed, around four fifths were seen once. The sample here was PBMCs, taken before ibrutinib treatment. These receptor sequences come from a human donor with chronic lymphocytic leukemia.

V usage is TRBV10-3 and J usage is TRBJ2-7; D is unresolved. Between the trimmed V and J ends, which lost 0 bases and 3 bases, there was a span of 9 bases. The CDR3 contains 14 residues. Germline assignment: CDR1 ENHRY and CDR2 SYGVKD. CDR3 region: CAISESGSDYEQYF. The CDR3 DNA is TGTGCCATCAGTGAGTCAGGGTCGGACTACGAGCAGTACTTC.

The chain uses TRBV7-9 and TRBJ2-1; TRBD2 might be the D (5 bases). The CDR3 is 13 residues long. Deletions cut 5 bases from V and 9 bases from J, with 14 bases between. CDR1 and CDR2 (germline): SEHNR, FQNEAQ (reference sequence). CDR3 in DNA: TGTGCCAGCAGCATGACGGGGTATAGTGAGCAGTTCTTC. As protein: CASSMTGYSEQFF.

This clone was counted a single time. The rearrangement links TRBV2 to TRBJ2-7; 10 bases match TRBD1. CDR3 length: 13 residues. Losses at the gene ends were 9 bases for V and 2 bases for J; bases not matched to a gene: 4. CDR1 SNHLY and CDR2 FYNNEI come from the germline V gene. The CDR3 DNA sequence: TGTGCCAGTCGGGACAGGGGCGCCTACGAGCAGTACTTC. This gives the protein CASRDRGAYEQYF.

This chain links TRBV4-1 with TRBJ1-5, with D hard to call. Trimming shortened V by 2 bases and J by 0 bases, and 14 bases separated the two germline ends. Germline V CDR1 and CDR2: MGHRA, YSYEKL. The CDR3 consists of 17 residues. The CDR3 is CASSQTTDPNSNQPQHF. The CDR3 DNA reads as TGCGCCAGCAGCCAAACAACAGATCCTAATAGCAATCAGCCCCAGCATTTT.

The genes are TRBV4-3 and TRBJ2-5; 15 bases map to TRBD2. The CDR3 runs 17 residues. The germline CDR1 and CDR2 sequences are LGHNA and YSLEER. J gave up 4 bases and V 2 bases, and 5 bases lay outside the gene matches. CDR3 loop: CASSQTPGLAGGETQYF. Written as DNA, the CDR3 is TGCGCCAGCAGCCAAACCCCGGGACTAGCGGGAGGAGAGACCCAGTACTTC.

The CDR3 DNA follows: TGTGCCAGCAGTTTTCCGTTGGGCGGGACTAGCGGGAATGAGCAGTTCTTC. Translation: CASSFPLGGTSGNEQFF. The rearrangement links TRBV28 to TRBJ2-1; TRBD2 aligns across 12 bases. The CDR3 totals 17 residues. The ends lost 3 bases at V and 7 bases at J; junction bases unmatched: 10. The germline V gene encodes CDR1 MDHEN and CDR2 SYDVKM.

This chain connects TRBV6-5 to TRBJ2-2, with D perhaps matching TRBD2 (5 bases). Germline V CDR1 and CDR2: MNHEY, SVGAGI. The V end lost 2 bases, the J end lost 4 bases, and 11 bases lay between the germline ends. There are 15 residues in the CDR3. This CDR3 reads CASSYIAPGTGELFF. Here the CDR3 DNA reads TGTGCCAGCAGTTACATAGCGCCGGGCACCGGGGAGCTGTTTTTT.

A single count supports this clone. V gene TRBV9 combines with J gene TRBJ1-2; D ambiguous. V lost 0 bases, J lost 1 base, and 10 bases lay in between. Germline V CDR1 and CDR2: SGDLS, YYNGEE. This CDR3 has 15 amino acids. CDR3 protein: CASSVASGHNYGYTF. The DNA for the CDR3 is TGTGCCAGCAGCGTAGCGTCAGGTCATAACTATGGCTACACCTTC. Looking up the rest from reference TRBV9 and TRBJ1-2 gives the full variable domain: DSGVTQTPKHLITATGQRVTLRCSPRSGDLSVYWYQQSLDQGLQFLIQYYNGEERAKGNILERFSAQQFPDLHSELNLSSLELGDSALYFCASSVASGHNYGYTFGSGTRLTVV.

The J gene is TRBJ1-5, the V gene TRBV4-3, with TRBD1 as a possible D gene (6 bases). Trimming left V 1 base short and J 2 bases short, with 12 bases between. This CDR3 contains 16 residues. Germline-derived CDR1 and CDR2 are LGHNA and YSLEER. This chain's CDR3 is CASSQGMGQGNQPQHF. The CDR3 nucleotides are TGCGCCAGCAGCCAAGGGATGGGACAAGGCAATCAGCCCCAGCATTTT.

CDR3 nucleotide sequence: TGTGCCAGCAGTCCCCTCCCAGCGGGAGTGGACACCGGGGAGCTGTTTTTT. It translates to CASSPLPAGVDTGELFF. The V and J genes are TRBV28 and TRBJ2-2, with 8 bases lining up with TRBD2. The CDR3 contains 17 residues. The J segment lost 3 bases and the V segment lost 5 bases, leaving 11 bases of the junction unmatched. Germline CDR1 is MDHEN and CDR2 is SYDVKM.

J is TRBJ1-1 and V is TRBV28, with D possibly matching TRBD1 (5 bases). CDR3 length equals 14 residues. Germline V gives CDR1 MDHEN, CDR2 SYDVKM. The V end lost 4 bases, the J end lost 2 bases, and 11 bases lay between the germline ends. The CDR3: CASSSPGTNTEAFF. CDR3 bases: TGTGCCAGCAGTTCTCCAGGGACTAACACTGAAGCTTTCTTT.

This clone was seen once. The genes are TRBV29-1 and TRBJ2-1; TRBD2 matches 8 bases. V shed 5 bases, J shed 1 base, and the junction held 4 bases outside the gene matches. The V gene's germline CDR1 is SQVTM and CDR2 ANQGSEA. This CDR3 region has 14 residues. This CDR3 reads CSVMGLVSYNEQFF. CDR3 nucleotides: TGCAGCGTTATGGGACTAGTTTCCTACAATGAGCAGTTCTTC.

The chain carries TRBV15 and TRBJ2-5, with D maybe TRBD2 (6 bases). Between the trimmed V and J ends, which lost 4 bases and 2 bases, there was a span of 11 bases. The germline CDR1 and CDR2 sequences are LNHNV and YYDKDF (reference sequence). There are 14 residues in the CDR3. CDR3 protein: CATSIRGGQETQYF. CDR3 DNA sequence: TGTGCCACCAGCATCCGGGGAGGTCAAGAGACCCAGTACTTC.

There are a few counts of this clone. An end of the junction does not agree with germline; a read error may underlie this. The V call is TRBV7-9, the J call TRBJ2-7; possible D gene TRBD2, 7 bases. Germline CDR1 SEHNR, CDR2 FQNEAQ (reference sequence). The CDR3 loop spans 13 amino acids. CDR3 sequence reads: CASSLDPTRGGHF. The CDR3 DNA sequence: TGTGCCAGCAGCTTAGATCCCACCAGGGGAGGGCACTTC.

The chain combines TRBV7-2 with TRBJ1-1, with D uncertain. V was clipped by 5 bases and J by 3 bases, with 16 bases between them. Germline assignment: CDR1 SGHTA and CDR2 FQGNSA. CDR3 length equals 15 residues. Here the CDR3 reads CASSLSAGTDTEAFF. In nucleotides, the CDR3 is TGTGCCAGCAGCCTCTCCGCGGGTACTGACACTGAAGCTTTCTTT.

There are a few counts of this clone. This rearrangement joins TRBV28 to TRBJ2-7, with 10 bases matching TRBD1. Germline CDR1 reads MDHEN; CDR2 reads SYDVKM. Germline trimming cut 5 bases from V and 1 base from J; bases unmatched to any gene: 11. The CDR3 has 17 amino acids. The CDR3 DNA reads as TGTGCCAGCAGTCCCGGTCCCGGGACAGGGGTTTCCTACGAGCAGTACTTC. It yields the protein CASSPGPGTGVSYEQYF.